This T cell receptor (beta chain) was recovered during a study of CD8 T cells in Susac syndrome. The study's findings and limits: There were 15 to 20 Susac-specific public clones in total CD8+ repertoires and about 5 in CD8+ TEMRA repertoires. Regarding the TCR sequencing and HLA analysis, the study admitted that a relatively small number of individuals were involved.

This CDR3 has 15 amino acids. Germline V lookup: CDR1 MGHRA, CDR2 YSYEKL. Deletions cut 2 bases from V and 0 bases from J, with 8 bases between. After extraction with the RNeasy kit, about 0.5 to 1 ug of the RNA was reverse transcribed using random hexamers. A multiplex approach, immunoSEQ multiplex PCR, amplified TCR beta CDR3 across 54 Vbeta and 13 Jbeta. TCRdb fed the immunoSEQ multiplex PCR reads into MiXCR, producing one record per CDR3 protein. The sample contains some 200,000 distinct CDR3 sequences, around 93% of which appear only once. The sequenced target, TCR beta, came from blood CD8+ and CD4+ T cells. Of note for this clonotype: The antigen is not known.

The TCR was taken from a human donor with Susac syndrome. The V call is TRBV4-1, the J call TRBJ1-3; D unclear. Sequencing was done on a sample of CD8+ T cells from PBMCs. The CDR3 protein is CASSQILSSGNTIYF. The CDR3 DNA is TGCGCCAGCAGCCAAATACTGAGCTCTGGAAACACCATATATTTT.